This TCR beta chain stems from a study of shared clonotypes between healthy human individuals. Study in general: Two women and a few men aged 18 to 49 served as donors.

Overall study results and limits: Only blood was sampled, and tissue TCR repertoires likely differ from blood ones.

Clones were sequenced by immunoSEQ multiplex PCR, and TCRdb holds only the in-frame ones, with some missing. The sample consists of about 330,000 clones, around 87% of them appearing once. As for this clone: Its specificity is not known.

The study drew its donors from healthy HIV-negative adults without recent acute infections or vaccinations. The sequence came from a man younger than 30 in good health. The specimen sequenced was memory CD8+ T cells sorted from blood. Subset here: CD45RO+ cells pooled with CCR7-negative TemRA cells.

As DNA, the CDR3 is TGTGCCAGCAGCTTCTTGGGACCCCTGAACACTGAAGCTTTCTTT. Its protein is CASSFLGPLNTEAFF. J is TRBJ1-1 and V is TRBV5-4, with D perhaps TRBD1 (5 bases). This CDR3 is 15 amino acids long. Germline V gives CDR1 SGHNT, CDR2 YYREEE (reference sequence). The ends were cut back, 2 bases at V and 0 bases at J, with 11 bases in the middle.